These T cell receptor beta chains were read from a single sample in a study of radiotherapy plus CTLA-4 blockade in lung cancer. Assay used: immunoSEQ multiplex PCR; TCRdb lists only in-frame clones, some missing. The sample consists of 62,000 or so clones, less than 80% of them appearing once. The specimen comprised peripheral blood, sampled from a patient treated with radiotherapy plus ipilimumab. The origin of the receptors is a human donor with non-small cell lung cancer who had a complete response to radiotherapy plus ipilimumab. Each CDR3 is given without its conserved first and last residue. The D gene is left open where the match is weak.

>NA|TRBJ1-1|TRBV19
ASSIWAGLLNTEAF
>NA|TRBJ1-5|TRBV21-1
ASSKEREMGAGGNQPQH
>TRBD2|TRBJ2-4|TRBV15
ATSRSSWGGDIQY
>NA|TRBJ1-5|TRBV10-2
ASSSDMMVNQPQH
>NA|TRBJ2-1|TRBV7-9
ASSLGQAPDNEQF
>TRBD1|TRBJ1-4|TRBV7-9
ASSTTGGATNEKLF
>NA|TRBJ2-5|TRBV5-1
ASSPGGNGETQY
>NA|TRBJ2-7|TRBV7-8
ASSLVEGSAYEQY
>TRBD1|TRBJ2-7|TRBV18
ASSPPGQPYEQY
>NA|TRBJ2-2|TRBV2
ASNYLSNTGELF
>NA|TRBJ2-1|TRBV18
ASSPLFRGDNEQF
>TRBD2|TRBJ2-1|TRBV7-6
ASSETSRSSYNEQF
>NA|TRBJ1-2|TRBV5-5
ASSWGLLGYT
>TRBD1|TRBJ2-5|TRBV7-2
ASSPRQGLATQY
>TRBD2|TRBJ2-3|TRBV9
ASSARRLAGGTDTQY
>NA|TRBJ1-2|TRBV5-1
ASRGESLGYT
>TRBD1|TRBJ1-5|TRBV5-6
ASSFAGGGGQPQH
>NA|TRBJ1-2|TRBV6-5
ASSYSPGSAGGYT
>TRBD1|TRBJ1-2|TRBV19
ASTSRGTGGKFAYGYT
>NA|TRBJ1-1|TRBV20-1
SGSGRTEAF
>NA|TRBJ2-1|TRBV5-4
ASSLGGQRGNEQF
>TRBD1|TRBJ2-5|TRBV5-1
ASSGLGQGRETQY
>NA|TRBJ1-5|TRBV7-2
ASSSAEGTQPQH
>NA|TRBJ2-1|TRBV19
ASSPRGYLYNEQF
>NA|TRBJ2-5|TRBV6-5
ASSYSQIQETQY
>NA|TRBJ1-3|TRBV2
ASSVWGAGNTIY
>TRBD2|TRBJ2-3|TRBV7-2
ASSLGTSGVLGTQY
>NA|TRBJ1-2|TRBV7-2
ASSSHGGPYGYT
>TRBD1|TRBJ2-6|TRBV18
ASRTGSGANVLT
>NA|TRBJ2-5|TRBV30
AWRERTVQETQY
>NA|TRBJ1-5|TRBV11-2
ASSLNPGSNQPQH
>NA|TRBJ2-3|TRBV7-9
ASSFARGTDTQY
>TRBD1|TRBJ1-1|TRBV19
ASILGQGSTEAF
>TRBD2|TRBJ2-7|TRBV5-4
ASSSWTSPAEQY
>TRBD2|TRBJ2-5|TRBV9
ASSKAGGSVVAQY
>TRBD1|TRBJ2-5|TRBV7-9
ASSPNRGETQY
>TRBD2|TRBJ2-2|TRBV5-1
ASSQSGMGTGELF
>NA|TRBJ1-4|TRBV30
AWSVARVETNEKLF
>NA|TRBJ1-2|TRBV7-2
ASSLGFVSGGGYGYT
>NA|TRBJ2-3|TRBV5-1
ASSLSGGTDTQY
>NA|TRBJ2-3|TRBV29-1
SVYTARGMLNTQY
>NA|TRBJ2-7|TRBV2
ASRILRGQQY
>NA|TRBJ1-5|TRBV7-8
ASSLTSGDNQPQH
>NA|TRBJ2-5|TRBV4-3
ASSQNAGPQETQY
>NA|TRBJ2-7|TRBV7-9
ASSPVTASYEQY